Below are 7 T cell receptor beta chains sequenced from a single sample in a study of blood T cell repertoires in COVID-19. TCRdb keeps only in-frame clones here, not all; method: immunoSEQ multiplex PCR. The data show 50,000 to 65,000 clones, around 80% seen once. The sample taken for sequencing was peripheral blood. Source of these receptors: a human donor in a cohort sampled during active COVID-19.

The rearrangement uses TRBV30 and TRBJ2-3; TRBD1 matches 10 bases. The V segment lost 2 bases and the J segment 6 bases; nucleotides outside the gene matches: 5. The length of the CDR3 is 14 residues. Germline V lookup: CDR1 GTSNPN, CDR2 SVGIG (reference sequence). Here the CDR3 DNA reads TGTGCCTGGAGTCCGGGACAGGGGTGGGATACGCAGTATTTT. This sequence encodes CAWSPGQGWDTQYF.

This chain uses TRBV9 with TRBJ2-7, with TRBD1 as a possible D gene (5 bases). The CDR3 spans 13 residues. CDR1 and CDR2 (germline): SGDLS, YYNGEE. Trimming took off 0 bases at V and 4 bases at J, with 8 bases between the two ends. The DNA for the CDR3 is TGTGCCAGCAGCGTAGGGGCAGGGTACGAGCAGTACTTC. Its protein is CASSVGAGYEQYF. The full variable domain, rest sourced from reference TRBV9 and TRBJ2-7, is DSGVTQTPKHLITATGQRVTLRCSPRSGDLSVYWYQQSLDQGLQFLIQYYNGEERAKGNILERFSAQQFPDLHSELNLSSLELGDSALYFCASSVGAGYEQYFGPGTRLTVT.

The chain employs TRBV10-2 and TRBJ2-3, with a possible D match to TRBD1 (6 bases). The germline V gene has CDR1 WSHSY and CDR2 SAAADI. The V gene lost 7 bases and the J gene lost 0 bases, with 11 bases spanning the gap. This CDR3 has 14 amino acids. The CDR3 DNA follows: TGCGCCAGCAAACTACAGGGAAGCACAGATACGCAGTATTTT. It translates to CASKLQGSTDTQYF.

The chain is built from TRBV29-1 and TRBJ1-1, with D perhaps TRBD1 (6 bases). The V end was cut by 5 bases, the J end by 7 bases, with 8 bases between. The germline V gene encodes CDR1 SQVTM and CDR2 ANQGSEA. The CDR3 covers 10 residues. CDR3 in DNA: TGCAGCGTTTGGACAGATGAAGCTTTCTTT. Its translation is CSVWTDEAFF.

The J gene is TRBJ1-5, the V gene TRBV27, with TRBD1 matching 10 bases. The CDR3 covers 16 residues. The trim removed 5 bases at V and 4 bases at J, leaving 8 bases unmatched. From germline, CDR1 is MNHEY and CDR2 SMNVEV (reference sequence). The CDR3 DNA reads TGTGCCAGCAGTCCGCCACCGGGACAGGGGAATCAGCCCCAGCATTTT. Translated, it gives CASSPPPGQGNQPQHF.

This clone showed up just once. V is TRBV5-1 and J is TRBJ2-5; D may be TRBD2 (6 bases). CDR3 length: 14 amino acids. V lost 0 bases and J 7 bases, leaving 13 bases between the germline ends. The germline V gene encodes CDR1 SGHRS and CDR2 YFSETQ. CDR3 nucleotides: TGCGCCAGCAGCTTGGTGGAGGGACGAGGGACCCAGTACTTC. Amino acids: CASSLVEGRGTQYF.

V usage is TRBV9 and J usage is TRBJ2-2; 16 nucleotides align to TRBD2. The CDR3 consists of 18 residues. Trimming at V came to 4 bases and at J to 6 bases, leaving 9 bases not matched to a gene. Germline assignment: CDR1 SGDLS and CDR2 YYNGEE. CDR3 DNA sequence: TGTGCCAGCAGCAAGGGACTAGCGGGAGGGCTTTTGGCCGGGGAGCTGTTTTTT. Translated: CASSKGLAGGLLAGELFF.